The 12 T cell receptor beta chains listed next were all sequenced from one sample in a study of shared clonotypes between healthy human individuals. The assay was immunoSEQ multiplex PCR, and TCRdb's table has in-frame clones only and misses some. The sample yields over 1.4 million clones, approximately 97% seen once. The specimen was naive CD4+ T cells sorted from blood. The subset is: CD45RA+ positively selected. The receptor set was obtained from a young man in good health.

The chain links TRBV9 to TRBJ2-5; 9 nucleotides agree with TRBD2. The CDR3 length is 14 residues. V was clipped by 5 bases and J by 7 bases; unmatched bases: 9. Germline V gene data show CDR1 as SGDLS and CDR2 as YYNGEE. In DNA form, the CDR3 reads TGTGCCAGCAGTTCCAGCGGGAGGATGGGGACCCAGTACTTC. Protein product: CASSSSGRMGTQYF.

Regarding this clone: Other DNA sequences from this sample encode an identical CDR3 as well. This chain connects TRBV5-1 to TRBJ2-5, with a weak D call TRBD1 (6 bases). Germline CDR1 SGHRS, CDR2 YFSETQ. V lost 4 bases and J lost 2, with 9 bases in between. CDR3 length: 13 residues. The CDR3 region has the DNA TGCGCCAGCAGCACGGACAGACAAGAGACCCAGTACTTC. It translates to CASSTDRQETQYF.

This clone was recorded only once. CDR3 region: CASTTVPGEGGNTIYF. The DNA of the CDR3 is TGCGCCAGTACTACCGTTCCTGGCGAGGGGGGAAACACCATATATTTT. The chain carries TRBV5-1 and TRBJ1-3; D might be TRBD1 (5 bases). The CDR3 contains 16 residues. V dropped 8 bases and J dropped 4 bases, with 22 bases sitting between them. From germline, CDR1 is SGHRS and CDR2 YFSETQ.

The chain uses TRBV5-5 and TRBJ2-7, with 7 bases fitting TRBD2. The germline gives CDR1 SGHKS, CDR2 YYEKEE (reference sequence). CDR3 size: 16 residues. J was trimmed by 3 bases and V by 0 bases; bases with no gene match: 9. The CDR3: CASSLGADGRSYEQYF. DNA for the CDR3: TGTGCCAGCAGCTTGGGGGCGGACGGGAGGAGCTACGAGCAGTACTTC.

To note about this clone: At the DNA level, this CDR3 is encoded by other sequences in the same sample as well. V gene TRBV5-1 combines with J gene TRBJ2-5; 7 bases align to TRBD2. CDR3 length equals 14 residues. The V gene's germline CDR1 is SGHRS and CDR2 YFSETQ. Trimming cost V 0 bases and J 2 bases; bases outside gene matches: 1. DNA for the CDR3: TGCGCCAGCAGCTTGGCGGGGGGACAAGAGACCCAGTACTTC. Its protein is CASSLAGGQETQYF.

The DNA of the CDR3 is TGTGCCAGCAGCAAATACAGGGAGGGGTCCTACGAGCAGTACTTC. This sequence encodes CASSKYREGSYEQYF. The V call is TRBV11-2, the J call TRBJ2-7; D is perhaps TRBD2 (7 bases). Germline lookup yields CDR1 SGHAT and CDR2 FQNNGV. The V end lost 5 bases, the J end lost 1 base, and 15 bases lay between the germline ends. The CDR3 has 15 amino acids. The full variable domain, completed using reference TRBV11-2 and TRBJ2-7, is EAGVAQSPRYKIIEKRQSVAFWCNPISGHATLYWYQQILGQGPKLLIQFQNNGVVDDSQLPKDRFSAERLKGVDSTLKIQPAKLEDSAVYLCASSKYREGSYEQYFGPGTRLTVT.

The rearrangement uses TRBV5-6 and TRBJ2-7; possibly TRBD1 for D (5 bases). Germline-derived CDR1 and CDR2 are SGHDT and YYEEEE. V was trimmed by 2 bases and J by 4 bases, leaving 7 bases between them. The CDR3 is 12 amino acids. The CDR3 bases are TGTGCCAGCAGCTTTTCAGGGTACGAGCAGTACTTC. Translated: CASSFSGYEQYF.

The J gene is TRBJ1-5, the V gene TRBV30; no firm D call. CDR3 length: 15 amino acids. V was cut by 4 bases and J by 2 bases, with 15 bases left in between. Per germline, CDR1 GTSNPN and CDR2 SVGIG (reference sequence). DNA of the CDR3: TGTGCCTGGATAAATCGGCCGTTTCGCAATCAGCCCCAGCATTTT. It encodes CAWINRPFRNQPQHF.

The chain links TRBV19 to TRBJ1-1, with D possibly matching TRBD1 (5 bases). The CDR3 sequence is 16 residues long. CDR1 is LNHDA, CDR2 SQIVND, per germline (reference sequence). V was trimmed by 4 bases and J by 0 bases, leaving 15 bases between them. CDR3 residues: CASSTRTSGLNTEAFF. CDR3 DNA: TGTGCCAGTAGTACCCGGACATCGGGTTTGAACACTGAAGCTTTCTTT.

Worth noting for this clone: The junction departs from germline at one end; a sequencing error may be responsible. The chain combines TRBV5-6 with TRBJ2-7; a weak D match, TRBD2 (5 bases). The CDR3 sequence is 14 residues long. Germline V gene data show CDR1 as SGHDT and CDR2 as YYEEEE. DNA for the CDR3: TGTGCCAGCACCTTGTGGAGGAGCTCCTACGAGCAGTACTTC. Protein product: CASTLWRSSYEQYF.

This sequence joins TRBV4-2 and TRBJ1-1; D gene unclear. CDR1 is LGHNA and CDR2 is YNFKEQ in the germline V gene. This CDR3 region has 14 residues. With 1 base removed from V and 4 bases from J, the gap between germline ends came to 10 bases. In DNA, the CDR3 is TGTGCCAGCAGCCAAGGAATTTGGGGCACTGAAGCTTTCTTT. Translated, it gives CASSQGIWGTEAFF.

This clone was counted once. The rearrangement links TRBV5-3 to TRBJ1-4; 7 nucleotides line up with TRBD1. TRBV5-3 falls under the ORF class, with uncertain function. This CDR3 contains 15 residues. The V segment lost 3 bases and the J segment 7 bases; nucleotides outside the gene matches: 9. Written as DNA, the CDR3 is TGTGCCAGAAGCTCCCTGAGAGGGGGCGGTGAAAAACTGTTTTTT. It encodes CARSSLRGGGEKLFF.